This TCR beta chain appears in the sequencing data of a study of T cells in Graves' hyperthyroidism and ophthalmopathy. This clonotype was counted only a few times. This CDR3 comprises 15 residues. The germline V gene encodes CDR1 MNHEY and CDR2 SMNVEV (reference sequence). V gave up 3 bases and J gave up 0 bases, with 11 bases separating them. From RNA transcripts, TCR beta CDR3 regions were amplified. The study used the HTBI primer set for a first-round RT-PCR of the TCR CDR3. A single record per CDR3 protein comes from TCRdb applying MiXCR to the multiplex PCR reads. The table records hundreds of thousands of distinct CDR3 sequences, more than 15% of them present only once.

This sequence originates from a woman aged 40 to 50 with Graves' ophthalmopathy. The sample taken for sequencing was blood. V is TRBV27 and J is TRBJ1-1; perhaps TRBD1 as D (6 bases). The CDR3 DNA sequence: TGTGCCAGCAGTTTTGGGGGGCGCTTGAACACTGAAGCTTTCTTT. Protein: CASSFGGRLNTEAFF.